The text below deals with one T cell receptor (beta chain). The antigen is unknown. The data were taken from a study of cytomegalovirus exposure and HLA in healthy donors. This PCR relied on a set of 60 Vbeta primers and 13 Jbeta primers. Sequencing used immunoSEQ multiplex PCR; TCRdb keeps in-frame clones, though not all of them. The table records fewer than 250,000 clones, roughly four fifths of them present only once. This CDR3 is 16 amino acids long. V lost 10 bases, J lost 2 bases, and 12 bases stayed unmatched. Looked up from germline, CDR1 is MDHEN and CDR2 is SYDVKM. Study-level findings and limits: Association with HLA alleles at 0.05 false discovery rate was found for around 17,000 TCR beta sequences in a later analysis. In a later analysis, several top co-occurrence clusters appeared linked to parvovirus B19, influenza, CMV and Epstein-Barr virus.

This receptor was taken from a woman aged 30 to 39 in good health and CMV-seropositive. This chain links TRBV28 with TRBJ2-2, with 8 bases fitting TRBD2. Sample: PBMCs. The CDR3 spells CATKLAGPINTGELFF. CDR3 DNA sequence: TGTGCCACCAAGCTAGCGGGTCCCATAAACACCGGGGAGCTGTTTTTT.